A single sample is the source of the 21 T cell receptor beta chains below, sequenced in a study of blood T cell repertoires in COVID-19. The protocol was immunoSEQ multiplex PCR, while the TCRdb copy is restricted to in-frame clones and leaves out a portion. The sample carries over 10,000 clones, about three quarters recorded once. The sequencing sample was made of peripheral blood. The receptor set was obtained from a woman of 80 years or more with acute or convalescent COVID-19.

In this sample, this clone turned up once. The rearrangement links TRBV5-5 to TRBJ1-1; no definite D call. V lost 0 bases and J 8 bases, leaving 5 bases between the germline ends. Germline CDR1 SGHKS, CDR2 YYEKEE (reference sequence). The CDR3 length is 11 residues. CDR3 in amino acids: CASSLVQEAFF. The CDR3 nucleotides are TGTGCCAGCAGCTTGGTACAGGAAGCTTTCTTT.

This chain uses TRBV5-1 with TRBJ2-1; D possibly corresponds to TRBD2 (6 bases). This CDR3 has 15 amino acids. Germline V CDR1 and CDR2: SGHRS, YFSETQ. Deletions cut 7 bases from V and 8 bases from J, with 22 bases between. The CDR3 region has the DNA TGCGCCAGCCAGCCCCCGGGACTCCCCCCACATGAGCAGTTCTTC. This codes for CASQPPGLPPHEQFF. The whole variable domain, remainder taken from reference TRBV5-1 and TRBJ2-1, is KAGVTQTPRYLIKTRGQQVTLSCSPISGHRSVSWYQQTPGQGLQFLFEYFSETQRNKGNFPGRFSGRQFSNSRSEMNVSTLELGDSALYLCASQPPGLPPHEQFFGPGTRLTVL.

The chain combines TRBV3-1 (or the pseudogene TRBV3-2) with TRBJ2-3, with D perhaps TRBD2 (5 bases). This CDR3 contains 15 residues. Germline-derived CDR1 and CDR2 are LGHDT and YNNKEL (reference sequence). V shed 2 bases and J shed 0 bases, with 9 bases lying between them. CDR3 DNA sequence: TGTGCCAGCAGCCAACTTTGGACTAGCACAGATACGCAGTATTTT. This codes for CASSQLWTSTDTQYF.

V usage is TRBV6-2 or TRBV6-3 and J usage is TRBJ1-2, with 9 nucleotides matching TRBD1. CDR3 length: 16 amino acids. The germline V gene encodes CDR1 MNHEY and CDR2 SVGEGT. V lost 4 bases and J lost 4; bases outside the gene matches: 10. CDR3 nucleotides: TGTGCCAGCAGTTGGACCCCGGGACAGGGTATCTATGGCTACACCTTC. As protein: CASSWTPGQGIYGYTF.

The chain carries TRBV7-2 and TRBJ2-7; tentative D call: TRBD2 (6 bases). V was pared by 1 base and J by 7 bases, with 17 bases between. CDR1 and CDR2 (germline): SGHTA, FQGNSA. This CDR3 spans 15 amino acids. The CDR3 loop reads CASSLGRTTSPEQYF. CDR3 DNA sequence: TGTGCCAGCAGCTTAGGGCGGACTACCTCTCCGGAGCAGTACTTC.

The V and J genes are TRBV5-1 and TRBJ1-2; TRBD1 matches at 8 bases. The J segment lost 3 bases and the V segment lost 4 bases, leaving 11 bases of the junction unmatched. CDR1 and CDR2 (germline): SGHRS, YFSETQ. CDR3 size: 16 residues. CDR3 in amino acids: CASSRGARGRDYGYTF. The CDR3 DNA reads TGCGCCAGCAGCCGGGGGGCCAGGGGGCGCGACTATGGCTACACCTTC.

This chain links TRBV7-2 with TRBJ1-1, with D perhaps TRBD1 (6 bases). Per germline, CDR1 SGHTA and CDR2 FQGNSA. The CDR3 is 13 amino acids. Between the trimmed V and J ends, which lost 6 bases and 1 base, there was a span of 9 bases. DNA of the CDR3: TGTGCCAGCAGGTTGGGACAGAACACTGAAGCTTTCTTT. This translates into CASRLGQNTEAFF.

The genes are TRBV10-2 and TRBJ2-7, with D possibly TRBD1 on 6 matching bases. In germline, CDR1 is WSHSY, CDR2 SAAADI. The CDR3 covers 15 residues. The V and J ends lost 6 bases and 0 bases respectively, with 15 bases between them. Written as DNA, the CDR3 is TGCGCCAGCAGGCAAACGGGACAAAGCTCCTACGAGCAGTACTTC. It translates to CASRQTGQSSYEQYF.

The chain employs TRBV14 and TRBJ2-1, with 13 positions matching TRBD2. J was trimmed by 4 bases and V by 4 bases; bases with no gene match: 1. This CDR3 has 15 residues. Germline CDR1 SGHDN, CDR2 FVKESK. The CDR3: CASSRLAGGYNEQFF. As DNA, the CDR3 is TGTGCCAGCAGCCGACTAGCGGGGGGTTACAATGAGCAGTTCTTC.

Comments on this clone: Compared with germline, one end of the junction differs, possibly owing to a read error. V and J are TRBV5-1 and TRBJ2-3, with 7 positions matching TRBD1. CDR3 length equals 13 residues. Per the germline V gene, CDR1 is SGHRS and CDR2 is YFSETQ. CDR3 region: CASSQSGQITGFF. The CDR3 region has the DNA TGCGCCAGCAGCCAATCGGGACAGATAACCGGCTTTTTT.

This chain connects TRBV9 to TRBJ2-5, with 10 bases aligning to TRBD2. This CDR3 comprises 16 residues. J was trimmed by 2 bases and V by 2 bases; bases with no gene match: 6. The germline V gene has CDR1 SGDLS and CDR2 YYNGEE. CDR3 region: CASSVTAAGGQETQYF. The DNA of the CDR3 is TGTGCCAGCAGCGTGACAGCAGCGGGGGGGCAAGAGACCCAGTACTTC.

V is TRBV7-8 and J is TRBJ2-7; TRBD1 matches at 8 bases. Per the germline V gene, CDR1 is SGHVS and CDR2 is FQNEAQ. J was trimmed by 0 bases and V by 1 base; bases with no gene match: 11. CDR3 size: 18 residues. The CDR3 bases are TGTGCCAGCAGCTTAGTAGGAAGTTCAGGGGGCCTCTCCTACGAGCAGTACTTC. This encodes CASSLVGSSGGLSYEQYF.

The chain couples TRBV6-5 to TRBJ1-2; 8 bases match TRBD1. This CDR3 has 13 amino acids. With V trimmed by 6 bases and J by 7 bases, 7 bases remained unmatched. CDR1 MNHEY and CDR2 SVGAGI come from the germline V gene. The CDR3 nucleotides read TGTGCCAGCAGGATACAGGGGGTCGGTGGCTACACCTTC. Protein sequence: CASRIQGVGGYTF.

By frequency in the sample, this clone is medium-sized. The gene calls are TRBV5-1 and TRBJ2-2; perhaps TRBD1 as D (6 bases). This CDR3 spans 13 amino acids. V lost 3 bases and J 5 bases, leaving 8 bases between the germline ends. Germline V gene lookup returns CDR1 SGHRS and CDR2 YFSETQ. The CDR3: CASSWTETGELFF. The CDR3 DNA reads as TGCGCCAGCAGCTGGACAGAAACCGGGGAGCTGTTTTTT.

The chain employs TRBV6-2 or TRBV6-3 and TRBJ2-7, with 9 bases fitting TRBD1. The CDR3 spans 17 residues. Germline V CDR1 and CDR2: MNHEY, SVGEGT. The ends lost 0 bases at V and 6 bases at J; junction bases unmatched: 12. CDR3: CASSYSKEGQGRIEQYF. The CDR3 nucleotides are TGTGCCAGCAGTTACTCGAAGGAGGGACAGGGTCGCATCGAGCAGTACTTC.

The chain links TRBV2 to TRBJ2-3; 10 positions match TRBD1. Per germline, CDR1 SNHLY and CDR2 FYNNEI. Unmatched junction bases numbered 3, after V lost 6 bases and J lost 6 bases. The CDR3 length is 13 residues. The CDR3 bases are TGTGCCAGCAGGACGGACAGGGGGGATACGCAGTATTTT. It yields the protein CASRTDRGDTQYF. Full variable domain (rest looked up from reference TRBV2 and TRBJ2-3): EPEVTQTPSHQVTQMGQEVILRCVPISNHLYFYWYRQILGQKVEFLVSFYNNEISEKSEIFDDQFSVERPDGSNFTLKIRSTKLEDSAMYFCASRTDRGDTQYFGPGTRLTVL.

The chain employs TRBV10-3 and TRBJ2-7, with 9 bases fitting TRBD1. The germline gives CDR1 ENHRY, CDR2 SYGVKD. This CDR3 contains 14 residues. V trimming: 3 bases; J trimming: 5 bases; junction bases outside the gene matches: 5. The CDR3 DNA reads TGTGCCATCAGTGATTGGGACAGGGCCCACGAGCAGTACTTC. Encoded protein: CAISDWDRAHEQYF.

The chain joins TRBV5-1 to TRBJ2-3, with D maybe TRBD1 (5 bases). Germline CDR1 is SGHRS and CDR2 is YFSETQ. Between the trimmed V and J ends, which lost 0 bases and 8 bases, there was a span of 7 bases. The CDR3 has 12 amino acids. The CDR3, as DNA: TGCGCCAGCAGCTTGGACCAGGGTACGCAGTATTTT. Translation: CASSLDQGTQYF.

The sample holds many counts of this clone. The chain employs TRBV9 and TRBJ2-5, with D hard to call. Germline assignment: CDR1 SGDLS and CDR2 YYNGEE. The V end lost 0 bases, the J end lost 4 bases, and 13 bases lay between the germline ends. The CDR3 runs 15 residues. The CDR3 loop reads CASSVAGTAAETQYF. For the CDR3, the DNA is TGTGCCAGCAGCGTAGCCGGAACAGCCGCAGAGACCCAGTACTTC. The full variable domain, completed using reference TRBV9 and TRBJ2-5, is DSGVTQTPKHLITATGQRVTLRCSPRSGDLSVYWYQQSLDQGLQFLIQYYNGEERAKGNILERFSAQQFPDLHSELNLSSLELGDSALYFCASSVAGTAAETQYFGPGTRLLVL.

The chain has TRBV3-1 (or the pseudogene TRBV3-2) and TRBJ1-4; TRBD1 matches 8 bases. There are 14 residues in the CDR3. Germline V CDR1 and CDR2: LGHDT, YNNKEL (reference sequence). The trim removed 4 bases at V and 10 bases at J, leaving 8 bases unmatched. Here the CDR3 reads CASSRGQVIGKLFF. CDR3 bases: TGTGCCAGCAGCCGGGGACAGGTAATTGGAAAACTGTTTTTT.

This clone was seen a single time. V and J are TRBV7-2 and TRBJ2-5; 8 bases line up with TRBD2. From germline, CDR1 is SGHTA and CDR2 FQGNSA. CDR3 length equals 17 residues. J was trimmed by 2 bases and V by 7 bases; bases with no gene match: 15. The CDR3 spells CASIPRGGGGRQETQYF. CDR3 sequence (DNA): TGTGCCAGCATCCCCAGGGGTGGCGGGGGGCGGCAAGAGACCCAGTACTTC.